This T cell receptor beta chain was captured by sequencing in a study of T cells in Graves' hyperthyroidism and ophthalmopathy. General study findings and limits: Most thyroid clonotypes that were expanded above 0.001 also turned up in blood.

The CDR3 contains 20 residues. J was trimmed by 0 bases and V by 3 bases; bases with no gene match: 13. Germline assignment: CDR1 LGHNT and CDR2 FRNRAP. In its sample, this clonotype was seen many times. Its antigen remains unidentified. Amplified TCR beta CDR3 regions came from RNA transcripts. HTBI primers drove first-round RT-PCR of the TCR CDR3. Using its own MiXCR run on the multiplex PCR reads, TCRdb lists one record per CDR3 protein. The table lists 550,000 to 800,000 distinct CDR3 sequences, over 15% of them singletons, with roughly 8% in the top ten. Material for sequencing was blood. The TCR was taken from a man aged 18 to 30 with Graves' hyperthyroidism. The V gene is TRBV12-5, the J gene TRBJ2-1; 11 positions match TRBD2. The CDR3: CASGFGLGLAGPSSYNEQFF. The CDR3 nucleotides are TGTGCTAGTGGTTTCGGCCTAGGACTAGCGGGCCCTAGCTCCTACAATGAGCAGTTCTTC.